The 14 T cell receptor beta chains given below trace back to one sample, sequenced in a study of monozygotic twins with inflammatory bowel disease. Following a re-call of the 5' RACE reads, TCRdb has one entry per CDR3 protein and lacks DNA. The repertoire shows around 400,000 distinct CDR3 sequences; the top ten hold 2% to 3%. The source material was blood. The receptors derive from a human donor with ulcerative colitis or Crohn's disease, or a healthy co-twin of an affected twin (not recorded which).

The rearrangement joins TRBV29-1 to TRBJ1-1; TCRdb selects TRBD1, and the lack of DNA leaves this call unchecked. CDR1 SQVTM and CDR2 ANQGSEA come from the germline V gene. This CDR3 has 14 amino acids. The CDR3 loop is CSVTGEGGATEAFF.

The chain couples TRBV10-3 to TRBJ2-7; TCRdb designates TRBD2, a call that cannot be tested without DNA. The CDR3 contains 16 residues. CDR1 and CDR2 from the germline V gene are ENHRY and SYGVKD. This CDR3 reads CAIRPSGSLESYEQYF.

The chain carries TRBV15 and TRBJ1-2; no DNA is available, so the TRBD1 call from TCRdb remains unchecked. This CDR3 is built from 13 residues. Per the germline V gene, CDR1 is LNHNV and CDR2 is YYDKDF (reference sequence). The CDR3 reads CATSRGDSYGYTF.

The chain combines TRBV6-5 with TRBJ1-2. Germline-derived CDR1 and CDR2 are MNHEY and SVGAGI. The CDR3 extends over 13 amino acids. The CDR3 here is CASSYTRGGGYTF.

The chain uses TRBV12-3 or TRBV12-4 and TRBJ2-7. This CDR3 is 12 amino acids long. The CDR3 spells CASSGSSVEQYF.

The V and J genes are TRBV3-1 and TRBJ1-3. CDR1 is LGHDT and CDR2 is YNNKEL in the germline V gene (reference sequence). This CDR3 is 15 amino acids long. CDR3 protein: CASSQVPDSGNTIYF.

CDR3 sequence reads: CASRYRYTGELFF. The chain recombines TRBV5-5 with TRBJ2-2; TCRdb's D call of TRBD1 is untestable without DNA. The CDR3 totals 13 residues. Germline CDR1 is SGHKS and CDR2 is YYEKEE (reference sequence).

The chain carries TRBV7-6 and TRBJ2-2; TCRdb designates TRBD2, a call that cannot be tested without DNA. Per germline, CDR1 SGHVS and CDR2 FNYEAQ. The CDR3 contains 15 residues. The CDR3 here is CASSSTSGRTGELFF.

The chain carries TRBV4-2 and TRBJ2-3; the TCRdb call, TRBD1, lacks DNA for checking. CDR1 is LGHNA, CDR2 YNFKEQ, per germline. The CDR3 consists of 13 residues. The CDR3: CASSQGHSDTQYF.

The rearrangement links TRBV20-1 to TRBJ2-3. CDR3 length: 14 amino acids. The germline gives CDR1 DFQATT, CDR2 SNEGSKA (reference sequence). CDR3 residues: CSARGWPNTDTQYF.

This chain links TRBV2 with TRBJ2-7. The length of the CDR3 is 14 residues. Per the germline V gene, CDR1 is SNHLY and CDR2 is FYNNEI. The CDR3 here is CASSEEGPSYEQYF.

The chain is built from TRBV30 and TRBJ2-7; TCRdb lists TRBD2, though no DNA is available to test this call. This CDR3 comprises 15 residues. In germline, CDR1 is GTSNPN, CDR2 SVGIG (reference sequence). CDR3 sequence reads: CAWRSIAEGDYEQYF. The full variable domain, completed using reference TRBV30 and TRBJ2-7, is SQTIHQWPATLVQPVGSPLSLECTVEGTSNPNLYWYRQAAGRGLQLLFYSVGIGQISSEVPQNLSASRPQDRQFILSSKKLLLSDSGFYLCAWRSIAEGDYEQYFGPGTRLTVT.

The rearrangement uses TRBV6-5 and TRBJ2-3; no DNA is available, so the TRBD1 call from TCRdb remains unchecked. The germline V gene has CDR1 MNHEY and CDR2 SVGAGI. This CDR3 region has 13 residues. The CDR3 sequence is CASTDGAPPTQYF.

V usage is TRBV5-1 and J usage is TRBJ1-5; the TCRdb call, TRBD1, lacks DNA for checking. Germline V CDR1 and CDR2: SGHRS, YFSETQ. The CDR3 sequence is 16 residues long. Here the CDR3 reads CASSPAGGAGNQPQHF. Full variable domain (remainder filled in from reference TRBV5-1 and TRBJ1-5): KAGVTQTPRYLIKTRGQQVTLSCSPISGHRSVSWYQQTPGQGLQFLFEYFSETQRNKGNFPGRFSGRQFSNSRSEMNVSTLELGDSALYLCASSPAGGAGNQPQHFGDGTRLSIL.